The clone carrying this TCR beta chain was found a few times. Its antigen is unknown. Germline CDR1 and CDR2: SGHNT and YYREEE (reference sequence). The CDR3 covers 15 residues. Trimming removed 3 bases from V and 0 bases from J, with 10 bases in between. This specimen belongs to a study of cytomegalovirus exposure and HLA in healthy donors. With 60 Vbeta and 13 Jbeta primers, the PCR was carried out. Per the authors' pipeline: Later, tens of millions of unique TCR beta chains were counted in an analysis, and 8.5 million to 13 million of them were shared. Generated by immunoSEQ multiplex PCR, the TCRdb table keeps only in-frame clones and is missing some. V, J and clone size are those of that table, while D and trimming were read from the DNA. In the table there are some 150,000 clones, approximately 10% of which are singletons. General study findings and limits: Based on reports, TCR beta sequences accurately predicted HLA-A and HLA-B alleles for most subjects. TCR beta sequences numbering around 15,000 were associated with HLA alleles at 0.05 false discovery rate in a later analysis.

The source is a woman aged 40 to 55 in good health and CMV-seropositive. Sequencing input: PBMCs. V gene TRBV5-4 combines with J gene TRBJ1-3; D is unresolved. The CDR3 DNA sequence: TGTGCCAGCAGCTCCGGACGGGACTCTGGAAACACCATATATTTT. Translated: CASSSGRDSGNTIYF.